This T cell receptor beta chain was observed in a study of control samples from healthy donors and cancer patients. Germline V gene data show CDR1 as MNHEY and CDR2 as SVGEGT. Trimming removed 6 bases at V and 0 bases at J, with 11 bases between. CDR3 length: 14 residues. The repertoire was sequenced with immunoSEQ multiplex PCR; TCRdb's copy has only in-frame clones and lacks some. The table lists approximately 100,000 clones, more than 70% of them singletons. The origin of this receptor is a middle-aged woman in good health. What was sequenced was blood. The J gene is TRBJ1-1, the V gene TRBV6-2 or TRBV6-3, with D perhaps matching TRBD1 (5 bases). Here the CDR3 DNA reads TGTGCCAGCAGCTGGGGACGGATGAACACTGAAGCTTTCTTT. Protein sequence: CASSWGRMNTEAFF.